The sequence of this TCR beta chain was determined in a study of cytomegalovirus exposure and HLA in healthy donors. The PCR made use of 60 Vbeta and 13 Jbeta primers. Repertoires were generated with immunoSEQ multiplex PCR, while TCRdb's copy carries only in-frame clones and drops some. The repertoire holds 150,000 to 200,000 clones, roughly 70% seen once, with approximately 2% in the top ten. Study findings and constraints: There were reportedly fewer N-insertions in an Asian-associated ancestry cluster than the approximately 670-donor mean, in a later analysis. CMV serostatus was the sole immune exposure information available. Follow-up analysis found HLA locus-dependent TCR association rates, highest for DRB1 and lowest for HLA-C.

Each donor was nominally healthy when sampled (though unrecorded immune exposures were likely). Turning to this clone: Its antigen is unidentified.

The sequenced sample consisted of PBMCs. The sequence came from a woman aged 25 to 45 in good health and CMV-seronegative.

The CDR3: CAWSGTGVQPQHF. The DNA of the CDR3 is TGTGCCTGGAGTGGGACAGGGGTTCAGCCCCAGCATTTT. The genes are TRBV30 and TRBJ1-5; 9 positions agree with TRBD1. The germline gives CDR1 GTSNPN, CDR2 SVGIG (reference sequence). This CDR3 is 13 amino acids long. Trimming took 1 base from V and 6 from J; bases not matched to a gene: 1. The whole variable domain, filled in from reference TRBV30 and TRBJ1-5, reads SQTIHQWPATLVQPVGSPLSLECTVEGTSNPNLYWYRQAAGRGLQLLFYSVGIGQISSEVPQNLSASRPQDRQFILSSKKLLLSDSGFYLCAWSGTGVQPQHFGDGTRLSIL.